This entry concerns a single TCR beta chain. Its antigen is undetermined. These data are taken from a study of blood T cells in healthy people across ages. Study in general: Template switching recovered approximately one barcoded beta molecule for every two T cells. Points from the study as a whole: Conclusively comparing naive with antigen-experienced cells was impossible with unsorted PBMCs.

For the second PCR, which ran for 7 to 11 cycles, a sample-barcoded 5' primer and a J-beta primer mix were used. TCRdb passed the 5' RACE reads through MiXCR, listing each CDR3 protein once. Of 1,500,000 or so distinct CDR3 sequences in the sample, almost 60% are singletons; the top ten hold over 5.5%. All donors came from Russia, were Caucasian and healthy, and spanned ages roughly 6 to 95. Germline V lookup: CDR1 MNHEY, CDR2 SVGAGI. This CDR3 has 14 residues. The sequence was obtained from a man between 18 and 35 years old in good health. The sample was blood. V and J are TRBV6-5 and TRBJ2-4; 8 positions match TRBD1. Judging by the DNA end, TRBJ2-7 fits better; the J call may be wrong. The CDR3 loop is CASSQDREYYEQYF. CDR3 nucleotides: TGTGCCAGCAGCCAGGACAGGGAATACTACGAGCAGTACTTC.